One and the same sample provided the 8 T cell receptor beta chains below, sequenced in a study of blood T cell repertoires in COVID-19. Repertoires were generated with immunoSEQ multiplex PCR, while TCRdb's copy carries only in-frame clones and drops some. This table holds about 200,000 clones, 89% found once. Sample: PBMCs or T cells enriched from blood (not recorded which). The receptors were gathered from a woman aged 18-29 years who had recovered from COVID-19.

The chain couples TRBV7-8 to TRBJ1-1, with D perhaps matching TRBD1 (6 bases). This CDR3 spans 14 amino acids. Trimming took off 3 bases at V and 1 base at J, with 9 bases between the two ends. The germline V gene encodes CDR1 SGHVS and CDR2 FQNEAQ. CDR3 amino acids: CASSFPGQNTEAFF. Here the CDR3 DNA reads TGTGCCAGCAGCTTCCCGGGACAGAACACTGAAGCTTTCTTT. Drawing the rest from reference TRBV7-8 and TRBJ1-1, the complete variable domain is GAGVSQSPRYKVAKRGQDVALRCDPISGHVSLFWYQQALGQGPEFLTYFQNEAQLDKSGLPSDRFFAERPEGSVSTLKIQRTQQEDSAVYLCASSFPGQNTEAFFGQGTRLTVV.

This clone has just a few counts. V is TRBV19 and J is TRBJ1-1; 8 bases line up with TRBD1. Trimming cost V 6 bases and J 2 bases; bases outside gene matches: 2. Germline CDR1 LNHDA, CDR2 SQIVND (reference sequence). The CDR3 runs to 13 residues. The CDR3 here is CASRDRANTEAFF. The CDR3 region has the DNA TGTGCCAGTAGGGACAGGGCCAACACTGAAGCTTTCTTT.

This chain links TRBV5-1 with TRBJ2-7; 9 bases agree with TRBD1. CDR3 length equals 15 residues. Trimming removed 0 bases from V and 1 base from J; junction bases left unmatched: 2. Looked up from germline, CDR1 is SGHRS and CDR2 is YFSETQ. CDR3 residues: CASSLAGTGSYEQYF. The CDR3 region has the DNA TGCGCCAGCAGCTTGGCCGGGACAGGGTCCTACGAGCAGTACTTC.

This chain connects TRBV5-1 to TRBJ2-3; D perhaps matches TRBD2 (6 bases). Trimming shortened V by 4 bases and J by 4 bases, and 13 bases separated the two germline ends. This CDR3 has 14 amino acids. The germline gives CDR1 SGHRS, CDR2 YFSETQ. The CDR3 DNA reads TGCGCCAGCAGCCCAACGGGGGTTTCAGATACGCAGTATTTT. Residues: CASSPTGVSDTQYF.

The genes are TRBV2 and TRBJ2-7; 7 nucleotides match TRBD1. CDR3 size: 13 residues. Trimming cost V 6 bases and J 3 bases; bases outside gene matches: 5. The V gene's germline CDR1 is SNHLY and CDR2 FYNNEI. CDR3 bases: TGTGCCAGCAGAGAGACAGGGAGCTACGAGCAGTACTTC. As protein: CASRETGSYEQYF.

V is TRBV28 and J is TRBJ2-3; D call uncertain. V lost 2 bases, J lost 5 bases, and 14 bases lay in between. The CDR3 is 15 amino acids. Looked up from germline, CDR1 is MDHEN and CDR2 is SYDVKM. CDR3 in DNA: TGTGCCAGCAGTTTAACAGCTCCAAACGGAGATACGCAGTATTTT. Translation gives CASSLTAPNGDTQYF.

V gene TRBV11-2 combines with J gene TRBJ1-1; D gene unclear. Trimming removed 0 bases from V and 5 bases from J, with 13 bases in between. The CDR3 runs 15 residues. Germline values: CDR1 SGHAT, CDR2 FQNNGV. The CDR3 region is CASSLDRSGRTEAFF. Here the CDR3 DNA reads TGTGCCAGCAGCTTAGATAGATCTGGTCGTACTGAAGCTTTCTTT.

The CDR3 nucleotides read TGTGCCACCAGTCCTCGAGGGGGCACAGGAGGCTACACCTTC. It encodes CATSPRGGTGGYTF. V gene TRBV24-1 combines with J gene TRBJ1-2, with TRBD1 matching over 7 bases. Germline CDR1 is KGHDR and CDR2 is SFDVKD. The CDR3 is 14 residues long. Germline trimming cut 6 bases from V and 8 bases from J; bases unmatched to any gene: 11.